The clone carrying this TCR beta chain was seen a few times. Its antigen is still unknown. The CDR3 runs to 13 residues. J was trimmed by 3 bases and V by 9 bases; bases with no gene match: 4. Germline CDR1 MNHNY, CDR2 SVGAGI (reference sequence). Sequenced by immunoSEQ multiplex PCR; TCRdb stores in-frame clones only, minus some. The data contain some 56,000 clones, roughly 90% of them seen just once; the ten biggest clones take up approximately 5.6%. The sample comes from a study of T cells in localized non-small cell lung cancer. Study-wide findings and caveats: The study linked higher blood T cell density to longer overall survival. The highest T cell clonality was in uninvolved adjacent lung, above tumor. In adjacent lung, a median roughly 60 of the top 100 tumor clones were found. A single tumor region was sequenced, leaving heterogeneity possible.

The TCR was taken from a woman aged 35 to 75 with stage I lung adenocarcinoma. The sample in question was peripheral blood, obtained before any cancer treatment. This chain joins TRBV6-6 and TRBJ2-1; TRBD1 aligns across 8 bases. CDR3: CASGTGLYNEQFF. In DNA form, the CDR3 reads TGTGCCAGTGGGACAGGCCTCTACAATGAGCAGTTCTTC.